A selection of T cell receptor beta chains follows, all from one sample in a study of blood T cell repertoires in COVID-19. Sequencing used immunoSEQ multiplex PCR; TCRdb keeps in-frame clones, though not all of them. This sample yields approximately 170,000 clones, of which 70% to 90% are seen a single time; 4.4% belongs to the top ten. The sample consisted of PBMCs or T cells enriched from blood (not recorded which). Every receptor here comes from a woman aged 50 to 60 who had recovered from COVID-19. Each CDR3 is given with its conserved first and last residue. D genes are given only for firm matches. Clone size appears in some rows only: once, few, many, or a class for an expanded clone.

16	TRBV25-1	-	TRBJ2-5	-	CASSRGEAVYQETQYF	TGTGCCAGCAGCCGAGGTGAGGCAGTGTACCAAGAGACCCAGTACTTC
15	TRBV4-1	-	TRBJ2-5	-	CASSLERQIQETQYF	TGCGCCAGCAGCCTCGAGAGACAAATCCAAGAGACCCAGTACTTC
15	TRBV5-4	TRBD2	TRBJ2-2	once	CASRLGGRGPGELFF	TGTGCCAGCAGATTAGGCGGGAGAGGGCCCGGGGAGCTGTTTTTT
15	TRBV7-9	-	TRBJ1-4	-	CASSPPGLSNEKLFF	TGTGCCAGCAGCCCCCCGGGACTTTCTAATGAAAAACTGTTTTTT
15	TRBV6-6	-	TRBJ2-2	once	CASSKDTPNTGELFF	TGTGCCAGCAGTAAGGACACCCCGAACACCGGGGAGCTGTTTTTT
15	TRBV5-1	TRBD2	TRBJ2-5	-	CASRSSGSQVETQYF	TGCGCCAGCAGAAGTAGCGGGAGCCAGGTAGAGACCCAGTACTTC
16	TRBV30	TRBD1	TRBJ1-6	-	CAWSRGMGQTDSPLHF	TGTGCCTGGAGCAGGGGGATGGGACAGACAGATTCACCCCTCCACTTT
16	TRBV19	TRBD1	TRBJ1-4	-	CASTIGQGATNEKLFF	TGTGCCAGTACCATCGGACAGGGAGCGACTAATGAAAAACTGTTTTTT
16	TRBV2	-	TRBJ1-5	-	CASSDRGGGSNQPQHF	TGTGCCAGCAGTGATCGGGGAGGGGGGAGCAATCAGCCCCAGCATTTT
15	TRBV4-3	-	TRBJ1-1	-	CASSRKPDSPTEAFF	TGCGCCAGCAGCCGCAAACCGGACAGTCCCACTGAAGCTTTCTTT
12	TRBV12-3/TRBV12-4	-	TRBJ2-3	-	CASSGEVDTQYF	TGTGCCAGCAGCGGGGAGGTGGATACGCAGTATTTT
16	TRBV4-1	-	TRBJ1-2	few	CASSQDKTARNYGYTF	TGCGCCAGCAGCCAGGACAAGACAGCCCGTAACTATGGCTACACCTTC
15	TRBV6-2/TRBV6-3	TRBD2	TRBJ2-5	-	CASSYGWEGEETQYF	TGTGCCAGCAGTTACGGGTGGGAGGGAGAAGAGACCCAGTACTTC
12	TRBV9	-	TRBJ1-2	-	CASSVERDGYTF	TGTGCCAGCAGCGTAGAGAGGGATGGCTACACCTTC
15	TRBV11-2	TRBD1	TRBJ2-5	-	CASSFTTGIQETQYF	TGTGCCAGCAGCTTTACGACAGGGATACAAGAGACCCAGTACTTC
14	TRBV27	TRBD1	TRBJ1-4	few	CASRRQGAGEKLFF	TGTGCCAGCAGAAGACAGGGGGCTGGCGAAAAACTGTTTTTT
13	TRBV18	-	TRBJ1-1	-	CASSRGGNTEAFF	TGTGCCAGCTCTCGAGGGGGAAACACTGAAGCTTTCTTT
14	TRBV9	-	TRBJ1-6	few	CASSYSGYNSPLHF	TGTGCCAGCAGCTATTCAGGTTATAATTCACCCCTCCACTTT
14	TRBV9	-	TRBJ2-1	-	CASSSRGTFNEQFF	TGTGCCAGCTCTTCCCGGGGGACGTTCAATGAGCAGTTCTTC
12	TRBV4-2	-	TRBJ1-5	-	CASSQEGGPQHF	TGTGCCAGCAGCCAAGAGGGGGGGCCCCAGCATTTT
14	TRBV7-3	-	TRBJ1-1	-	CASSLQGLDTEAFF	TGTGCCAGCAGCTTACAGGGGTTGGACACTGAAGCTTTCTTT
15	TRBV4-1	TRBD2	TRBJ2-3	-	CASSQNSGRVDTQYF	TGCGCCAGCAGCCAAAATAGCGGGAGAGTAGATACGCAGTATTTT
15	TRBV2	-	TRBJ2-1	-	CASLPQQQGYNEQFF	TGTGCCAGCTTGCCCCAACAGCAGGGCTACAATGAGCAGTTCTTC
12	TRBV2	-	TRBJ2-5	-	CASTSGGETQYF	TGTGCCAGCACAAGCGGAGGAGAGACCCAGTACTTC
19	TRBV6-2/TRBV6-3	TRBD2	TRBJ2-1	-	CASSYKGLAGGVVGDEQFF	TGTGCCAGCAGTTACAAGGGACTAGCGGGAGGGGTAGTCGGGGATGAGCAGTTCTTC
13	TRBV12-3/TRBV12-4	-	TRBJ1-4	-	CASSTGTFEKLFF	TGTGCCAGCAGCACCGGGACATTCGAAAAACTGTTTTTT
15	TRBV3-1/TRBV3-2	TRBD1	TRBJ1-4	once	CASSHAGTGGEKLFF	TGTGCCAGCAGCCACGCCGGGACAGGGGGCGAAAAACTGTTTTTT
15	TRBV7-2	-	TRBJ1-1	many	CASSLEGRGYTEAFF	TGTGCCAGCAGCCTAGAGGGCAGGGGATACACTGAAGCTTTCTTT
14	TRBV2	TRBD1	TRBJ1-5	-	CASSGQGANQPQHF	TGTGCCAGTTCGGGACAGGGGGCGAATCAGCCCCAGCATTTT
14	TRBV11-2	-	TRBJ1-1	-	CASSQTPVNTEAFF	TGTGCCAGCAGCCAAACGCCGGTCAACACTGAAGCTTTCTTT
15	TRBV9	-	TRBJ1-1	few	CASSAKSGATTEAFF	TGTGCCAGCAGCGCTAAAAGTGGGGCTACCACTGAAGCTTTCTTT
14	TRBV11-2	TRBD2	TRBJ2-4	-	CASSARGGKNIQYF	TGTGCCAGCAGCGCGCGGGGGGGCAAAAACATTCAGTACTTC
15	TRBV5-4	-	TRBJ2-5	-	CASSTVEGTGETQYF	TGTGCCAGCAGCACCGTGGAGGGGACGGGAGAGACCCAGTACTTC
15	TRBV30	-	TRBJ2-1	once	CAWSVPYGAYNEQFF	TGTGCCTGGAGTGTACCATACGGGGCCTACAATGAGCAGTTCTTC
11	TRBV28	-	TRBJ1-2	-	CASSSLYGYTF	TGTGCCAGCAGTTCACTATATGGCTACACCTTC
14	TRBV5-6	TRBD1	TRBJ1-5	once	CASSSDRGNQPQHF	TGTGCCAGCAGTTCGGACAGGGGTAATCAGCCCCAGCATTTT
14	TRBV5-1	-	TRBJ1-1	-	CASSPDSTNTEAFF	TGCGCCAGCAGCCCGGACAGTACGAACACTGAAGCTTTCTTT
13	TRBV9	-	TRBJ1-6	-	CASSPNLARALHF	TGTGCCAGCAGCCCCAACCTCGCCAGGGCCCTCCACTTT
22	TRBV6-4	TRBD1	TRBJ1-5	few	CASSDCGPKEGQGELSNQPQHF	TGTGCCAGCAGTGACTGCGGTCCCAAAGAAGGACAGGGAGAATTGAGCAATCAGCCCCAGCATTTT
17	TRBV9	TRBD2	TRBJ2-1	-	CASSAPLAGGSYNEQFF	TGTGCCAGCAGCGCCCCTCTAGCGGGAGGGTCCTACAATGAGCAGTTCTTC